This T cell receptor beta chain stems from a study of T-cell memory formation after mild COVID-19. The CDR3 totals 15 residues. CDR1 and CDR2 (germline): SGDLS, YYNGEE. The germline V and J ends were trimmed by 3 bases and 0 bases, with 10 bases remaining between them. TCRdb reprocessed the 5' RACE reads with MiXCR, giving one entry per CDR3 protein. The sample yields 280,000 or so distinct CDR3 sequences, roughly 18% seen once. The J gene is TRBJ1-3, the V gene TRBV9, with D unclear. This receptor was obtained from a man between 18 and 35 years old who had mild COVID-19 (a few samples of this study predate the infection). Cell type and time point are not known. What was sequenced was PBMCs or a T cell subset sorted from them (not recorded which). This CDR3 is CASSARRSSGNTIYF. The CDR3 DNA follows: TGTGCCAGCAGCGCCCGACGGAGCTCTGGAAACACCATATATTTT.